The present entry profiles one TCR beta chain with its context. The germline V gene has CDR1 MNHEY and CDR2 SVGAGI. Trimming left V 6 bases short and J 2 bases short, with 14 bases between. The CDR3 consists of 14 residues. TCR beta sequencing covered blood CD8+ and CD4+ T cells. TEMRA cells were FACS-enriched, and CD8+ and CD4+ T cells were isolated negatively. The source of the sample is a study of CD8 T cells in Susac syndrome. RNA totalling roughly 0.5 to 1 ug underwent reverse transcription with random hexamers. TCRdb recomputed calls from the immunoSEQ multiplex PCR reads with MiXCR, one row per CDR3 protein. This sample has about 200,000 distinct CDR3 sequences; 92% occur once, and the top ten carry 0.1% to 0.15%.

The chain recombines TRBV6-5 with TRBJ2-7; possible D gene TRBD1, 5 bases. The source material was CD8+ T cells from PBMCs. This TCR came from a human donor with multiple sclerosis. The CDR3 protein is CASSESLGPYEQYF. The CDR3 DNA is TGTGCCAGCAGCGAATCCTTGGGGCCCTACGAGCAGTACTTC.